The source of this TCR beta chain is a study of T-cell reconstitution after alpha-beta-depleted transplantation in children. The CDR3 runs 16 residues. V lost 1 base and J lost 5; bases outside the gene matches: 6. Germline values: CDR1 LGHDT, CDR2 YNNKEL (reference sequence). Unique molecular identifiers were incorporated during preparation of the TCRbeta library. MiXCR, applied by TCRdb to the PCR reads, yields one record per CDR3 protein. The table records hundreds of thousands of distinct CDR3 sequences, around a third of them present only once. This clonotype was observed a handful of times. This sequence joins TRBV3-1 and TRBJ1-4; 8 bases match TRBD1. Sequenced here: PBMCs from the stem cell graft donor, sampled from the stem cell graft. The sequence was collected from a human donor who donated a stem cell graft to a child with aplastic anemia. The CDR3 here is CASSQVLDRENEKLFF. DNA of the CDR3: TGTGCCAGCAGCCAAGTTTTGGACAGGGAAAATGAAAAACTGTTTTTT.